These T cell receptor beta chains were read from a single sample in a study of T cell repertoires in cytomegalovirus infection. Their specific antigens are unknown. TCRdb reprocessed the reads with MiXCR, giving one entry per CDR3 protein. The sample lists roughly 730,000 distinct CDR3 sequences, around a third seen once, with 18% in the top ten. This specimen consisted of cultured PBMCs, obtained from culture after CMV antigen stimulation. The receptors shown here come from a human donor in good health (CMV status not recorded). Some clones in this sample may be carry-over from other donors' samples. Each CDR3 is given with its conserved first and last residue. The D gene is left open where the match is weak. A clone size is listed for some rows: how often the clone was seen (once, few, many), or a class if it is expanded.

d_call	clone_size	v_call	j_call	cdr3_nt	cdr3_aa
TRBD2	few	TRBV20-1	TRBJ2-3	TGCAGTGCCCCGCCCTATAGCGGGAGTGAGAATACGCAGTATTTT	CSAPPYSGSENTQYF
TRBD2	.	TRBV7-9	TRBJ2-1	TGTGCCAGCAGGTATACTAGGCGGGGGTCCTACAATGAGCAGTTCTTC	CASRYTRRGSYNEQFF
.	many	TRBV12-3/TRBV12-4	TRBJ2-3	TGTGCCAGCAGCCGCTCGGGCACAGATACGCAGTATTTT	CASSRSGTDTQYF
.	.	TRBV5-1	TRBJ2-1	TGCGCCAGCAGCTTGGCCCCTAGCGACGGTGAGCAGTTCTTC	CASSLAPSDGEQFF
.	.	TRBV5-4	TRBJ1-3	TGTGCCAGCAGTTCCGCTTCCCGAGGGGACACCATATATTTT	CASSSASRGDTIYF
TRBD1	.	TRBV7-9	TRBJ2-7	TGTGCCAGCAGCACATCGGACAGGGGGCTCTACGAGCAGTACTTC	CASSTSDRGLYEQYF
TRBD1	.	TRBV4-1	TRBJ2-7	TGCGCCAGCAGCCAACCATACTACCGGGACAGGGGCTACGAGCAGTACTTC	CASSQPYYRDRGYEQYF
TRBD1	few	TRBV12-3/TRBV12-4	TRBJ2-5	TGTGCCAGCAGTTCTCACCAGGGGGACCAAGAGACCCAGTACTTC	CASSSHQGDQETQYF
.	.	TRBV20-1	TRBJ1-1	TGCAGTGCAGGGGGGCGGAACACTGAAGCTTTCTTT	CSAGGRNTEAFF
.	.	TRBV10-3	TRBJ2-5	TGTGCCATCAGCCCCGGGACAACCCAAGAGACCCAGTACTTC	CAISPGTTQETQYF
TRBD2	many	TRBV7-2	TRBJ2-5	TGTGCCAGCAGCTTGGGGGGGGTGATAAAATTGTACTTC	CASSLGGVIKLYF
TRBD1	few	TRBV4-1	TRBJ2-5	TGCGCCAGCAGCCAAGGGGACAGGGCCACTCCCCAAGAGACCCAGTACTTC	CASSQGDRATPQETQYF
.	.	TRBV5-1	TRBJ1-1	TGCGCCAGCAGCAGGGACTCCCACCCGAGTTCTGAAGCTTTCTTT	CASSRDSHPSSEAFF
TRBD1	.	TRBV19	TRBJ1-4	TGTGCCAGTAGGGAGACAGGGGGCGCTGAAAAACTGTTTTTT	CASRETGGAEKLFF
.	.	TRBV19	TRBJ1-1	TGTGCCAGTAGTATCCGGGGAGACTTAAACACTGAAGCTTTCTTT	CASSIRGDLNTEAFF
.	once	TRBV19	TRBJ1-1	TGTGCCAGTAGTATTAGGGGCAGTGTGAACACTGAAGCTTTCTTT	CASSIRGSVNTEAFF
TRBD2	many	TRBV28	TRBJ2-1	TGTGCCAGCAGCCCTCCCGGGGGGGGGTACAATGAGCAGTTCTTC	CASSPPGGGYNEQFF
.	.	TRBV18	TRBJ2-3	TGTGCCAGCTCACTATTCGGAGGGGCCGATGGAGATACGCAGTATTTT	CASSLFGGADGDTQYF
.	few	TRBV4-1	TRBJ2-1	TGCGCCAGCAGCCAAGAATCGGACAGCGCTCTTTTTTTATACAATGAGCAGTTCTTC	CASSQESDSALFLYNEQFF
.	many	TRBV11-2	TRBJ1-1	TGTGCCAGCAGCTTAAAGACTGAAGCTTTCTTT	CASSLKTEAFF
.	few	TRBV7-2	TRBJ2-4	TGTGCCAGCAGCTTCTACCTCGGAGCCAAAAACATTCAGTACTTC	CASSFYLGAKNIQYF
.	.	TRBV19	TRBJ2-3	TGTGCCAGTATTCCCCAGGTACGAACAGATACGCAGTATTTT	CASIPQVRTDTQYF
TRBD1	.	TRBV5-4	TRBJ1-6	TGTGCCAGCACCCGTGGCAGGACAGGTTCTATGGATTCACCCCTCCACTTT	CASTRGRTGSMDSPLHF
.	.	TRBV6-5	TRBJ2-7	TGTGCCAGCAGTTACTGGGGGGAGTCATACGAGCAGTACTTC	CASSYWGESYEQYF
.	.	TRBV7-2	TRBJ1-4	TGTGCCAGCAGCTTAGTATGGGGAAGAGGTGAAAAACTGTTTTTT	CASSLVWGRGEKLFF
TRBD1	once	TRBV7-6	TRBJ2-7	TGTGCCAGCAGCTTAGGACAGGGGCTATTCTACGAGCAGTACTTC	CASSLGQGLFYEQYF
TRBD1	.	TRBV10-3	TRBJ2-1	TGTGCCATCAGTTCCGGGACAGGGGGGCATGAGCAGTTCTTC	CAISSGTGGHEQFF
TRBD2	few	TRBV20-1	TRBJ2-5	TGCAGTGCGACACTAGCGAGTCAAGAGACCCAGTACTTC	CSATLASQETQYF
.	many	TRBV7-2	TRBJ2-5	TGTGCCAGCAGGGCTAGCGTGGGGGAGACCCAGTACTTC	CASRASVGETQYF
TRBD1	many	TRBV7-9	TRBJ2-7	TGTGCCAGCAGCCCGGACAGGTCCTACGAGCAGTACTTC	CASSPDRSYEQYF
.	.	TRBV29-1	TRBJ2-3	TGCAGCGTTGAAGACACGAGGGGCACAGATACGCAGTATTTT	CSVEDTRGTDTQYF
.	.	TRBV18	TRBJ1-1	TGTGCCAGCTCACTCCAACCCCGTTGGACAATGAACACTGAAGCTTTCTTT	CASSLQPRWTMNTEAFF
.	few	TRBV19	TRBJ1-2	TGTGCCAGTAGTAAAAGGAACTATGGCTACACCTTC	CASSKRNYGYTF
.	few	TRBV7-9	TRBJ2-6	TGTGCCAGCAACGGCCAGGTCGTCCCAGGGGCCAACGTCCTGACTTTC	CASNGQVVPGANVLTF
TRBD1	few	TRBV7-8	TRBJ2-5	TGTGCCAGCAGGCCACTTCTAGGACAGGGGTCCCAAGAGACCCAGTACTTC	CASRPLLGQGSQETQYF
.	.	TRBV15	TRBJ2-4	TGTGCCACCAGCAGAGTTGGGGGGCGAAGCATTCAGTACTTC	CATSRVGGRSIQYF
.	.	TRBV4-2	TRBJ1-6	TGTGCCAGCAGCCAAGAAGACCGTCGGAATTCACCCCTCCACTTT	CASSQEDRRNSPLHF
.	.	TRBV12-3/TRBV12-4	TRBJ1-1	TGTGCCAGCAGCCAAGAATCGTGGGGGATGAACACTGAAGCTTTCTTT	CASSQESWGMNTEAFF
.	.	TRBV7-9	TRBJ2-7	TGTGCCAGCAGCCTGGACAGTAGCGCTATCGAGCAGTACTTC	CASSLDSSAIEQYF
TRBD1	.	TRBV2	TRBJ2-2	TGTGCCAGCAGAAAACAGGGGACCCTGCGTACCACCGGGGAGCTGTTTTTT	CASRKQGTLRTTGELFF
.	.	TRBV11-2	TRBJ2-1	TGTGCCAGCAGCTCAGGGGCGGTCTACAATGAGCAGTTCTTC	CASSSGAVYNEQFF
TRBD2	once	TRBV4-1	TRBJ2-3	TGCGCCAGCAGCCCTAGCGGGGTTGGTACAGATACGCAGTATTTT	CASSPSGVGTDTQYF
.	.	TRBV7-6	TRBJ2-1	TGTGCCAGCAGCCCCCGGCGAGGGCGGGACTACAATGAGCAGTTCTTC	CASSPRRGRDYNEQFF
TRBD2	.	TRBV12-3/TRBV12-4	TRBJ2-5	TGTGCCAGCAGCCCCCAAGCGGGGGGGCCGGAGACCCAGTACTTC	CASSPQAGGPETQYF
TRBD1	few	TRBV6-2/TRBV6-3	TRBJ2-7	TGTGCCAGCAGTTTTCGACAGGGCCCCCAGGACTTC	CASSFRQGPQDF
TRBD2	.	TRBV7-2	TRBJ2-7	TGTGCCAGCAGCTTAGGCGGGAGGATCGACGAGCAGTACTTC	CASSLGGRIDEQYF
.	.	TRBV7-8	TRBJ2-5	TGTGCCAGCAGCATCGACACACAAGAGACCCAGTACTTC	CASSIDTQETQYF
.	.	TRBV20-1	TRBJ2-3	TGCAGTGCTCCGAACTTTAGGACGGCTAGCACAGATACGCAGTATTTT	CSAPNFRTASTDTQYF
.	few	TRBV7-2	TRBJ2-2	TGTGCCAGCAGCTTAGTGGGGGTAACGAACACCGGGGAGCTGTTTTTT	CASSLVGVTNTGELFF
TRBD1	many	TRBV12-3/TRBV12-4	TRBJ1-4	TGTGCCAGCAGCCCAGACAGGGAAAATGAAAAACTGTTTTTT	CASSPDRENEKLFF